This TCR beta chain was retrieved from a study of regulatory T cells in long-lasting Graves disease. In building TCR beta libraries, iRepertoire HTBI primers were used together with Arm-PCR of CDR3 regions. TCRdb used MiXCR to reprocess the multiplex PCR reads, holding one entry per CDR3 protein. Among roughly 560,000 distinct CDR3 sequences listed, approximately 12% were seen once. Germline V gene sequence: CDR1 LNHDA, CDR2 SQIVND (reference sequence). This CDR3 spans 14 amino acids. V was shortened by 10 bases and J by 6 bases, with 22 bases between the two germline ends. Time point noted: newly diagnosed GD, antithyroid drugs for less than 3 months. RNA from PBMCs was the source of the TCR library. The same data also contributed to another study, on T cells in Graves' hyperthyroidism and ophthalmopathy. Per that paper: Patients were excluded for uncontrolled infection, other autoimmune disease, pregnancy or lactation.

This specimen consisted of peripheral blood mononuclear cells (PBMCs), obtained at new diagnosis, from a patient treated with antithyroid drugs. The clonotype comes from a woman in her thirties with Graves disease. The chain links TRBV19 to TRBJ2-7, with D unresolved. The DNA for the CDR3 is TGTGCCACTTCGAACAGTCCTGGACCTCTCGAGCAGTACTTC. This sequence encodes CATSNSPGPLEQYF.